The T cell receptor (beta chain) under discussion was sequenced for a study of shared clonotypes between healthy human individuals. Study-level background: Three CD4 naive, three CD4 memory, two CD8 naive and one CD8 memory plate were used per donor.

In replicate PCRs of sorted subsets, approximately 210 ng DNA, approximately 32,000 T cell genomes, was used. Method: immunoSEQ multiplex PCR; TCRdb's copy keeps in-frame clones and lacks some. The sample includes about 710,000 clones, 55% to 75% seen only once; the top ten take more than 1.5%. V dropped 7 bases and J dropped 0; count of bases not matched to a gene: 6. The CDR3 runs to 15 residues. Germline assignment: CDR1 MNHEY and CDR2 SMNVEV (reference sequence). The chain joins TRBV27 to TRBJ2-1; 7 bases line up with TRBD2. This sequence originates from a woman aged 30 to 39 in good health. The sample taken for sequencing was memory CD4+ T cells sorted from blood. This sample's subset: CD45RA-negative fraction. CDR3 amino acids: CASKAGGSSYNEQFF. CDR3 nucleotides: TGTGCCAGCAAGGCCGGGGGGAGCTCCTACAATGAGCAGTTCTTC.